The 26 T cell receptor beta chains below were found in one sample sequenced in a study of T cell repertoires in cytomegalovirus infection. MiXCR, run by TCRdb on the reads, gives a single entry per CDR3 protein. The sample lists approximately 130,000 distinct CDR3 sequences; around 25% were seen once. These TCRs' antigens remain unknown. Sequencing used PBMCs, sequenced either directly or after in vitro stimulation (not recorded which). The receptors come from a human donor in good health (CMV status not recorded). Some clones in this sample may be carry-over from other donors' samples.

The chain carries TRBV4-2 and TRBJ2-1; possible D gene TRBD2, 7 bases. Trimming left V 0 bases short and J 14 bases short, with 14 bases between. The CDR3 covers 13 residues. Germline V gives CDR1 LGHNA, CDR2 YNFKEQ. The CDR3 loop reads CASSQDIGGEKFF. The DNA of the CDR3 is TGTGCCAGCAGCCAAGATATAGGGGGGGAAAAGTTCTTC.

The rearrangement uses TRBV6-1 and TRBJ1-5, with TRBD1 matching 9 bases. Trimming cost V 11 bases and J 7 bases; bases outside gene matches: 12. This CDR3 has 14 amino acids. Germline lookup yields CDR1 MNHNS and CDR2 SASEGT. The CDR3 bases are TGTGCCGGAGCACAGGGGGCGTCGGGGCAGCCCCAGCATTTT. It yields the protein CAGAQGASGQPQHF.

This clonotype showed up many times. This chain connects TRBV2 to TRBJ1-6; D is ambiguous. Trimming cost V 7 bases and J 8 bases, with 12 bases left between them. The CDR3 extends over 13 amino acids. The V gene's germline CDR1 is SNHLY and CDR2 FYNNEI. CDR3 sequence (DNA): TGTGCCAGCAAAACGGTTAAGGATTCACCCCTCCACTTT. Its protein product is CASKTVKDSPLHF.

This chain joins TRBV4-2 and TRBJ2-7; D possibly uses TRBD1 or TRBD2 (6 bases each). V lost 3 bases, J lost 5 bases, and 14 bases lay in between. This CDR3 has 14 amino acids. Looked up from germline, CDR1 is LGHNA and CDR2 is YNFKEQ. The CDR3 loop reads CASSQDRGLDEQYF. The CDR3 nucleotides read TGTGCCAGCAGCCAGGACCGGGGGCTGGACGAGCAGTACTTC.

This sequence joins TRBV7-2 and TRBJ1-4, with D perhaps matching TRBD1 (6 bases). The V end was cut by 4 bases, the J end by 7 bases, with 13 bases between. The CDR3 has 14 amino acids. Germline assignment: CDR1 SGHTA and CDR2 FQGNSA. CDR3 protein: CASSSGTSGEKLFF. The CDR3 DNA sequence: TGTGCCAGCAGCTCCGGGACATCTGGTGAAAAACTGTTTTTT.

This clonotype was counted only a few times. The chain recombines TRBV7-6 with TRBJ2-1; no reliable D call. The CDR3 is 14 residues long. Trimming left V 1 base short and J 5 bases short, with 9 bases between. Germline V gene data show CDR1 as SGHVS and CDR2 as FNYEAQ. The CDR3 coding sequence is TGTGCCAGCAGCTTAGAGGCACAAAACAATGAGCAGTTCTTC. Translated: CASSLEAQNNEQFF.

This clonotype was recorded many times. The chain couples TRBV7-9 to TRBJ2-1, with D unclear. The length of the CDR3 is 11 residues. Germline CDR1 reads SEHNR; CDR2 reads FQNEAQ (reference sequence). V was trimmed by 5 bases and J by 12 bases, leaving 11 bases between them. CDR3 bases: TGTGCCAGCAGCGCAGACTTGAGGCAGTTCTTC. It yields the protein CASSADLRQFF.

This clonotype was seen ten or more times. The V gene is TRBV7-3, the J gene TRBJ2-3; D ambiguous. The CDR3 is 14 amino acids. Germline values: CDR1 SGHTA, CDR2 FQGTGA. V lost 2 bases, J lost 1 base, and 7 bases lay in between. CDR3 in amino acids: CASSLFEGTDTQYF. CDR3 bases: TGTGCCAGCAGCTTATTCGAGGGCACAGATACGCAGTATTTT.

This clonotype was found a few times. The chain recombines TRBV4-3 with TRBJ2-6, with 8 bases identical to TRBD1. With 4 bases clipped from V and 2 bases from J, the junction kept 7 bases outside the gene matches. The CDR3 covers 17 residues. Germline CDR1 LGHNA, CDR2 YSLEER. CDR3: CASSPYHRGTGANVLTF. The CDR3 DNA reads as TGCGCCAGCAGCCCGTACCACAGGGGGACTGGGGCCAACGTCCTGACTTTC.

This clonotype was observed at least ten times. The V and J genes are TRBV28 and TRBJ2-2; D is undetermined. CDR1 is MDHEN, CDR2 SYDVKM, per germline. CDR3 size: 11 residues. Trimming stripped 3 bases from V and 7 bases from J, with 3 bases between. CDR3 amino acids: CASSFLGELFF. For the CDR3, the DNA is TGTGCCAGCAGTTTCCTCGGGGAGCTGTTTTTT.

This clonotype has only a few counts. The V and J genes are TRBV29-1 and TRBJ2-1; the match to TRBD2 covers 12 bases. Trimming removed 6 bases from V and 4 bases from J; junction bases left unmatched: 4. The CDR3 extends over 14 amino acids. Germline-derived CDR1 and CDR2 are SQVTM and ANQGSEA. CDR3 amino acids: CSVGLAGNYNEQFF. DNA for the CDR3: TGCAGCGTAGGACTAGCGGGGAATTACAATGAGCAGTTCTTC.

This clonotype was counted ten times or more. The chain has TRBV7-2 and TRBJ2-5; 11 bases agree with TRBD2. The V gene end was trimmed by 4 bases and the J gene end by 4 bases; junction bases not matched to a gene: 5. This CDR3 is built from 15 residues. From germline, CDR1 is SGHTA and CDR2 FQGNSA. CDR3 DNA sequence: TGTGCCAGCAGCTCGCCGACTAGCGGGGTAGAGACCCAGTACTTC. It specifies CASSSPTSGVETQYF.

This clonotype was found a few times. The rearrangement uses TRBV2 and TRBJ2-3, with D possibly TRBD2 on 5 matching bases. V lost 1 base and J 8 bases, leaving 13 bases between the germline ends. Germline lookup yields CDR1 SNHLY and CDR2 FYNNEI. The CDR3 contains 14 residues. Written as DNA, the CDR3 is TGTGCCAGCAGTGAAGGCACCCTTGAGGGTACGCAGTATTTT. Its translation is CASSEGTLEGTQYF.

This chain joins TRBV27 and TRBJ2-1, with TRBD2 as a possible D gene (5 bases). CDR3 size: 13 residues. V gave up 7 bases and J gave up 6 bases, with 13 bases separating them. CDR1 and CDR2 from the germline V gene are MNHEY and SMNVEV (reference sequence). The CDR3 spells CASTHSGSNEQFF. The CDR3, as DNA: TGTGCCAGCACCCATTCGGGAAGCAATGAGCAGTTCTTC.

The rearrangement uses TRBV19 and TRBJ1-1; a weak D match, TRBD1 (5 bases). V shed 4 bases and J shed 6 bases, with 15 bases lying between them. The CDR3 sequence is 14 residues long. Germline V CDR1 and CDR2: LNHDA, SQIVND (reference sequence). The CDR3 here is CASSTWGEPSEAFF. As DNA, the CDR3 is TGTGCCAGTAGTACGTGGGGCGAACCCTCTGAAGCTTTCTTT. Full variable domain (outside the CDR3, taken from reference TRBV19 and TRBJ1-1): DGGITQSPKYLFRKEGQNVTLSCEQNLNHDAMYWYRQDPGQGLRLIYYSQIVNDFQKGDIAEGYSVSREKKESFPLTVTSAQKNPTAFYLCASSTWGEPSEAFFGQGTRLTVV.

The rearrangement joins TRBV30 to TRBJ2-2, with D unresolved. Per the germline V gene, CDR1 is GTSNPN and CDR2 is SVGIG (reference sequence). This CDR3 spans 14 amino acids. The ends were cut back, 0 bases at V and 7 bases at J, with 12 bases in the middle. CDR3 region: CAWSVLLRVGELFF. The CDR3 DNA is TGTGCCTGGAGTGTACTGCTTAGGGTCGGGGAGCTGTTTTTT.

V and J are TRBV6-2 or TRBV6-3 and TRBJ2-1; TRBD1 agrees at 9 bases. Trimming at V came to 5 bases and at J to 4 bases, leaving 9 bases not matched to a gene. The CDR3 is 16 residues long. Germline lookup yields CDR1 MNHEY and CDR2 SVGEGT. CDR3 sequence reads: CASSTGQGRLYNEQFF. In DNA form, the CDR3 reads TGTGCCAGCAGTACGGGACAGGGTCGACTTTACAATGAGCAGTTCTTC.

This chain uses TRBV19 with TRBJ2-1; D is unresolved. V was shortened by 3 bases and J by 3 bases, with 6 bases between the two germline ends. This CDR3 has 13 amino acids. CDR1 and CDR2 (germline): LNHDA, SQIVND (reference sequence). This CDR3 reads CASSIQDYNEQFF. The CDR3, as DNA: TGTGCCAGTAGTATCCAAGACTACAATGAGCAGTTCTTC.

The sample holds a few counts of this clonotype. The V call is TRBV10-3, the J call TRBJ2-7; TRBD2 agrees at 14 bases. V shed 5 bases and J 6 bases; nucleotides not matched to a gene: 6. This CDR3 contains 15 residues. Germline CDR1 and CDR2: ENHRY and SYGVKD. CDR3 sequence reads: CAISQGLAGGGEQYF. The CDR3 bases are TGTGCCATCAGTCAAGGACTAGCGGGAGGAGGCGAGCAGTACTTC.

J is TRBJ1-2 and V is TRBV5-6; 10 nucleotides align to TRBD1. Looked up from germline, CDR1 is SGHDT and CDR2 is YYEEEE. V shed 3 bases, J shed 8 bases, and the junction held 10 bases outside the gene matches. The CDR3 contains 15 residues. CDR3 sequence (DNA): TGTGCCAGCAGCTGGGACAGGGGAGGTGTCCGCGGCTACACCTTC. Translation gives CASSWDRGGVRGYTF.

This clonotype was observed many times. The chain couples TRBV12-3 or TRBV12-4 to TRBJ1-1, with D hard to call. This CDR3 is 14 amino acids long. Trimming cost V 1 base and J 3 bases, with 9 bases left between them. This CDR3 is CASSLEPQYTEAFF. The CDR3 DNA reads TGTGCCAGCAGTTTAGAGCCACAGTACACTGAAGCTTTCTTT.

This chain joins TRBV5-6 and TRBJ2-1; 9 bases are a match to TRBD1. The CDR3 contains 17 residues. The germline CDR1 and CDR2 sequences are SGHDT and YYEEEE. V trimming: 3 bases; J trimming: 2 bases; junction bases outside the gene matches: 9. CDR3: CASSWDRESFPYNEQFF. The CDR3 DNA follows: TGTGCCAGCAGCTGGGACAGGGAGTCATTTCCCTACAATGAGCAGTTCTTC.

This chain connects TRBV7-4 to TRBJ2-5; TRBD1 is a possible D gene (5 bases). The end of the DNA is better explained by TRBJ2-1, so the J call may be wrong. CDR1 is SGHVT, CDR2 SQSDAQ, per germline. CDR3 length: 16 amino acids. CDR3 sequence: CASSLYVDSRQETQFF. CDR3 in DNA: TGTGCCAGCAGCTTATACGTTGACAGCCGCCAAGAGACCCAGTTCTTC.

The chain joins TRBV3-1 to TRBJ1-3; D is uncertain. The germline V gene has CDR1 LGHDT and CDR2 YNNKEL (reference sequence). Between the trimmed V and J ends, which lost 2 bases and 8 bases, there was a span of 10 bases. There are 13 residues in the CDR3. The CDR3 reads CASSQMIVDTIYF. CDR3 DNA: TGTGCCAGCAGCCAAATGATCGTGGACACCATATATTTT.

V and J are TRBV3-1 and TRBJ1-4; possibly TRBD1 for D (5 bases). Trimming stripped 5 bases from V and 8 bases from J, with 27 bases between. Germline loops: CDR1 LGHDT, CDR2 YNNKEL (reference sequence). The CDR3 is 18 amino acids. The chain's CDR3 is CASSYTGRGPTGKEKLFF. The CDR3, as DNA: TGTGCCAGCAGCTACACGGGCCGGGGCCCGACGGGGAAAGAAAAACTGTTTTTT. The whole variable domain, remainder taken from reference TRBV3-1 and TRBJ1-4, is DTAVSQTPKYLVTQMGNDKSIKCEQNLGHDTMYWYKQDSKKFLKIMFSYNNKELIINETVPNRFSPKSPDKAHLNLHINSLELGDSAVYFCASSYTGRGPTGKEKLFFGSGTQLSVL.

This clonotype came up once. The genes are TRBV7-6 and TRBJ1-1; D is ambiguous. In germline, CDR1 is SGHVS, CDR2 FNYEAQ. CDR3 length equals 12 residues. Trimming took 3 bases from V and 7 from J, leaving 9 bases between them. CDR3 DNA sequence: TGTGCCAGCAGCTTTCCCCGGGGTGAAGCTTTCTTT. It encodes CASSFPRGEAFF.